The 31 T cell receptor beta chains below come from one sample, sequenced in a study of PD-1 blockade in classical Hodgkin lymphoma. The protocol was immunoSEQ multiplex PCR, while the TCRdb copy is restricted to in-frame clones and leaves out a portion. The sample gives some 9,100 clones, just over 85% of which show up once; around 14% is in the top ten. Time point reported: newly diagnosed, previously untreated cHL patient sample. Isolated CD8+ T cells were derived from thawed PBMCs through magnetic negative selection. Specimen: CD8+ T cells from blood. The receptor set was obtained from a human donor with classical Hodgkin lymphoma.

The V gene is TRBV19, the J gene TRBJ2-5, with TRBD2 identical over 12 bases. The CDR3 is made up of 15 amino acids. In germline, CDR1 is LNHDA, CDR2 SQIVND (reference sequence). The V and J ends lost 4 bases and 0 bases, in that order; junction bases with no gene match: 0. The CDR3 coding sequence is TGTGCCAGTAGTAGACTAGCGGGGGACCAAGAGACCCAGTACTTC. Translating it yields CASSRLAGDQETQYF.

This clone was seen just once. The CDR3 here is CASTYRDRDGYTF. The CDR3 nucleotides are TGCGCCAGCACCTACCGGGACAGGGACGGCTACACCTTC. The chain employs TRBV5-1 and TRBJ1-2; 9 bases map to TRBD1. The CDR3 loop spans 13 amino acids. Trimming removed 6 bases from V and 8 bases from J; junction bases left unmatched: 8. Looked up from germline, CDR1 is SGHRS and CDR2 is YFSETQ.

The chain combines TRBV18 with TRBJ2-5; a weak D match, TRBD2 (5 bases). Germline V gives CDR1 KGHSH, CDR2 LQKENI. CDR3 size: 15 residues. The V end was cut by 3 bases, the J end by 2 bases, with 13 bases between. The CDR3 sequence: CASSPALAIQETQYF. The CDR3 DNA follows: TGTGCCAGCTCACCGGCTCTAGCAATACAAGAGACCCAGTACTTC.

The V gene is TRBV2, the J gene TRBJ2-7; a possible D gene is TRBD1 (6 bases). V was trimmed by 7 bases and J by 0 bases, leaving 13 bases between them. From germline, CDR1 is SNHLY and CDR2 FYNNEI. The length of the CDR3 is 14 residues. CDR3 protein: CASIWTASSYEQYF. Written as DNA, the CDR3 is TGTGCCAGCATCTGGACAGCAAGCTCCTACGAGCAGTACTTC.

V usage is TRBV11-2 and J usage is TRBJ2-7; no firm D call. From germline, CDR1 is SGHAT and CDR2 FQNNGV. Trimming cost V 8 bases and J 0 bases, with 8 bases left between them. The CDR3 has 12 amino acids. The CDR3 DNA sequence: TGTGCCAGCCGACGGATCTCCTACGAGCAGTACTTC. Amino acid sequence: CASRRISYEQYF.

The CDR3 coding sequence is TGTGCCAGCAGTTTCGGGACAACGCTAACCTACGAGCAGTACTTC. Its translation is CASSFGTTLTYEQYF. This chain connects TRBV5-4 to TRBJ2-7; D might be TRBD1 (6 bases). V was cut by 5 bases and J by 2 bases, with 17 bases left in between. Germline assignment: CDR1 SGHNT and CDR2 YYREEE (reference sequence). The CDR3 is 15 residues long.

This clone was found a few times. The gene calls are TRBV29-1 and TRBJ1-2; D not resolved. V was clipped by 4 bases and J by 9 bases, with 3 bases between them. CDR3 length equals 8 residues. Germline values: CDR1 SQVTM, CDR2 ANQGSEA. The CDR3 region has the DNA TGCAGCGTTGGGAGCTACACCTTC. Translated: CSVGSYTF.

The J gene is TRBJ2-1, the V gene TRBV7-3; 11 nucleotides match TRBD2. J lost 4 bases, V lost 3 bases, and 2 bases had no gene match. CDR1 SGHTA and CDR2 FQGTGA come from the germline V gene. There are 15 residues in the CDR3. The CDR3 region is CASSLTSGEYNEQFF. The CDR3 DNA reads as TGTGCCAGCAGCTTGACTAGCGGGGAGTACAATGAGCAGTTCTTC.

The V call is TRBV28, the J call TRBJ2-5; TRBD1 matches 9 bases. Trimming removed 6 bases from V and 5 bases from J; junction bases left unmatched: 10. This CDR3 comprises 15 residues. Germline-derived CDR1 and CDR2 are MDHEN and SYDVKM. CDR3 in DNA: TGTGCCAGCAGCCAAATAGGACAGGGGTGGGAGACCCAGTACTTC. Encoded protein: CASSQIGQGWETQYF.

The chain links TRBV9 to TRBJ2-2, with 8 bases lining up with TRBD2. The germline gives CDR1 SGDLS, CDR2 YYNGEE. Trimming cost V 4 bases and J 5 bases; bases outside gene matches: 7. CDR3 length: 15 amino acids. Written as DNA, the CDR3 is TGTGCCAGCAGCCCGACGGGGGGGTTGACCGGGGAGCTGTTTTTT. It translates to CASSPTGGLTGELFF.

The chain couples TRBV15 to TRBJ2-2, with 10 bases fitting TRBD2. The germline V gene encodes CDR1 LNHNV and CDR2 YYDKDF (reference sequence). V gave up 3 bases and J gave up 3 bases; unmatched junction bases: 10. The CDR3 is 18 residues long. This CDR3 is CATSREVVAGGYTGELFF. The CDR3 DNA sequence: TGTGCCACCAGCAGGGAGGTAGTAGCGGGGGGTTACACCGGGGAGCTGTTTTTT.

The gene calls are TRBV7-8 and TRBJ2-1, with D possibly being TRBD1 (7 bases). The CDR3 loop spans 15 amino acids. Germline CDR1 SGHVS, CDR2 FQNEAQ. V was trimmed by 1 base and J by 9 bases, leaving 16 bases between them. Written as DNA, the CDR3 is TGTGCCAGCAGCTTAGGGAGGGGGCGTCGGAGTGAGCAGTTCTTC. Translated, it gives CASSLGRGRRSEQFF.

CDR3 bases: TGTGCCAGCAGTATTCCCCTTCCCTCCTTGGACGGGTACAATGAGCAGTTCTTC. It translates to CASSIPLPSLDGYNEQFF. This chain uses TRBV25-1 with TRBJ2-1; no firm D call. Germline V gene lookup returns CDR1 MGHDK and CDR2 SYGVNS. CDR3 length: 18 residues. V lost 5 bases and J 4 bases, leaving 24 bases between the germline ends.

The chain couples TRBV9 to TRBJ2-7, with 9 bases matching TRBD1. This CDR3 is built from 15 residues. The junction had 1 base not matched to a gene; V was cut back by 0 bases and J by 0 bases. Germline V gene data show CDR1 as SGDLS and CDR2 as YYNGEE. This chain's CDR3 is CASSVGQGDSYEQYF. In nucleotides, the CDR3 is TGTGCCAGCAGCGTAGGACAGGGGGACTCCTACGAGCAGTACTTC.

J is TRBJ2-5 and V is TRBV7-9; D ambiguous. The length of the CDR3 is 14 residues. Germline V CDR1 and CDR2: SEHNR, FQNEAQ (reference sequence). The ends were cut back, 3 bases at V and 3 bases at J, with 11 bases in the middle. CDR3: CASSFYTEKETQYF. CDR3 coding DNA: TGTGCCAGCAGCTTCTACACTGAGAAAGAGACCCAGTACTTC.

The chain recombines TRBV9 with TRBJ1-6; D not resolved. V lost 4 bases to trimming and J lost 5 bases, with 16 bases between them. The CDR3 runs to 16 residues. Germline V gene lookup returns CDR1 SGDLS and CDR2 YYNGEE. The CDR3 DNA sequence: TGTGCCAGCAGCTCCCCGGCGGGTCGCCATAATTCACCCCTCCACTTT. This translates into CASSSPAGRHNSPLHF.

The gene calls are TRBV25-1 and TRBJ2-2; possible D gene TRBD1, 7 bases. The ends were cut back, 1 base at V and 1 base at J, with 10 bases in the middle. This CDR3 has 16 amino acids. Germline V CDR1 and CDR2: MGHDK, SYGVNS. CDR3 residues: CASSESGGRNTGELFF. For the CDR3, the DNA is TGTGCCAGCAGTGAATCAGGGGGGAGGAACACCGGGGAGCTGTTTTTT. The full variable domain, with the rest looked up from reference TRBV25-1 and TRBJ2-2, is EADIYQTPRYLVIGTGKKITLECSQTMGHDKMYWYQQDPGMELHLIHYSYGVNSTEKGDLSSESTVSRIRTEHFPLTLESARPSHTSQYLCASSESGGRNTGELFFGEGSRLTVL.

The rearrangement links TRBV7-7 to TRBJ2-2; 8 bases map to TRBD2. This CDR3 is 17 amino acids long. CDR1 is SSHAT and CDR2 is FNYEAQ in the germline V gene (reference sequence). After removal of 0 bases from V and 4 bases from J, the junction contained 7 bases not matched to a gene. CDR3: CASSLAPGGGSTGELFF. The CDR3 DNA follows: TGTGCCAGCAGCTTAGCGCCGGGAGGGGGTAGCACCGGGGAGCTGTTTTTT.

The rearrangement links TRBV28 to TRBJ2-7, with 7 bases matching TRBD2. CDR1 is MDHEN, CDR2 SYDVKM, per germline. There are 15 residues in the CDR3. The trim removed 2 bases at V and 2 bases at J, leaving 6 bases unmatched. CDR3 bases: TGTGCCAGCAGTTTAGGGGGGAGGGGAGCCTACGAGCAGTACTTC. The encoded protein is CASSLGGRGAYEQYF.

The chain is built from TRBV12-2 and TRBJ1-2; the DNA was not compared with TRBD1, the D call given in the table. TRBV12-2 corresponds to a pseudogene. The CDR3 length is 14 residues. As DNA, the CDR3 is TGTGCAAGAACCAACACAGGGGGCGCGTATGGCTACACCTTC. Translated, it gives CARTNTGGAYGYTF.

The chain carries TRBV6-6 and TRBJ2-7; D is unclear. Germline loops: CDR1 MNHNY, CDR2 SVGAGI (reference sequence). CDR3 length equals 13 residues. The V and J ends lost 6 bases and 0 bases respectively, with 9 bases between them. As DNA, the CDR3 is TGTGCCAGCAGCGCACTCGCCTCCTACGAGCAGTACTTC. Its protein is CASSALASYEQYF.

V is TRBV6-4 and J is TRBJ2-1; tentative D call: TRBD2 (6 bases). The V end was cut by 2 bases, the J end by 4 bases, with 12 bases between. The CDR3 is 15 amino acids. Germline CDR1 reads MRHNA; CDR2 reads SNTAGT. CDR3 sequence (DNA): TGTGCCAGCAGTGACGGGGTAGCGGATTACAATGAGCAGTTCTTC. This encodes CASSDGVADYNEQFF.

The chain couples TRBV6-4 to TRBJ2-7; 8 nucleotides line up with TRBD1. CDR1 MRHNA and CDR2 SNTAGT come from the germline V gene. The length of the CDR3 is 17 residues. Germline trimming cut 5 bases from V and 0 bases from J; bases unmatched to any gene: 12. The CDR3 sequence is CASSTGTGGRISYEQYF. In DNA form, the CDR3 reads TGTGCCAGCAGTACCGGGACAGGAGGACGGATCTCCTACGAGCAGTACTTC.

The J gene is TRBJ1-4, the V gene TRBV4-1; no clear D. This CDR3 comprises 15 residues. V was shortened by 1 base and J by 7 bases, with 13 bases between the two germline ends. Germline V gene lookup returns CDR1 MGHRA and CDR2 YSYEKL. CDR3 sequence (DNA): TGCGCCAGCAGCCAAGGCTGGGAGGAACCTGAAAAACTGTTTTTT. The encoded protein is CASSQGWEEPEKLFF.

A single count supports this clone. The chain couples TRBV9 to TRBJ2-1, with 10 bases aligning to TRBD2. Germline V CDR1 and CDR2: SGDLS, YYNGEE. The CDR3 runs to 16 residues. Trimming cost V 3 bases and J 2 bases; bases outside gene matches: 5. The CDR3 is CASSGTSGATYNEQFF. The CDR3 coding sequence is TGTGCCAGCAGCGGCACTAGCGGGGCGACCTACAATGAGCAGTTCTTC.

The rearrangement uses TRBV5-1 and TRBJ2-3; TRBD2 aligns across 8 bases. The J segment lost 4 bases and the V segment lost 3 bases, leaving 13 bases of the junction unmatched. CDR1 and CDR2 (germline): SGHRS, YFSETQ. The CDR3 has 17 residues. CDR3 in DNA: TGCGCCAGCAGCTCAATCCCGAGCGGGGGCATAGCAGATACGCAGTATTTT. It encodes CASSSIPSGGIADTQYF.

V gene TRBV28 combines with J gene TRBJ1-1; D gene uncertain. From germline, CDR1 is MDHEN and CDR2 SYDVKM. V was pared by 3 bases and J by 2 bases, with 16 bases between. This CDR3 spans 16 amino acids. The CDR3 nucleotides read TGTGCCAGCAGTTTTCTAGGGTTCGGGATAAACACTGAAGCTTTCTTT. Its protein product is CASSFLGFGINTEAFF.

The chain employs TRBV27 and TRBJ2-6, with a weak D call TRBD2 (7 bases). Germline V gives CDR1 MNHEY, CDR2 SMNVEV (reference sequence). This CDR3 has 16 amino acids. V lost 2 bases and J 3 bases, leaving 11 bases between the germline ends. The CDR3 DNA sequence: TGTGCCAGCAGTTTACTCGGGGGGCTTGGGGCCAACGTCCTGACTTTC. Encoded protein: CASSLLGGLGANVLTF.

The chain combines TRBV15 with TRBJ1-2; D is undetermined. This CDR3 comprises 16 residues. Germline V gene sequence: CDR1 LNHNV, CDR2 YYDKDF (reference sequence). V lost 0 bases and J lost 3, with 14 bases in between. CDR3 DNA: TGTGCCACCAGCAGAGACAGGAAAGGAGATCACTATGGCTACACCTTC. Its translation is CATSRDRKGDHYGYTF.

Note on this clone: Being one base from a much bigger clone, this may be a read error. V gene TRBV30 combines with J gene TRBJ1-1; D unresolved. CDR3 length equals 11 residues. Germline CDR1 reads GTSNPN; CDR2 reads SVGIG (reference sequence). The CDR3 is CAWGVYTEAFF. The CDR3 DNA is TGTGCCTGGGGTGTCTACACTGAAGCTTTCTTT.

This sequence joins TRBV7-9 and TRBJ2-3; no definite D call. This CDR3 is built from 15 residues. Germline V lookup: CDR1 SEHNR, CDR2 FQNEAQ (reference sequence). V was trimmed by 5 bases and J by 2 bases, leaving 14 bases between them. Written as DNA, the CDR3 is TGTGCCAGCAGCCGCCCCGTGATTTACACAGATACGCAGTATTTT. Protein: CASSRPVIYTDTQYF.